This T cell receptor beta chain comes out of a study of long-term antiretroviral therapy in people with HIV. Study-wide points: It was observed that HIV repertoires exhibited narrower CDR3 length ranges than controls.

As concerns this clone: What it binds is unknown.

This was the immunoSEQ v3.0 assay at survey level. Clones were sequenced by immunoSEQ multiplex PCR, and TCRdb holds only the in-frame ones, with some missing. The table lists around 19,000 clones, nearly 80% of them singletons. The CDR3 extends over 14 amino acids. The germline V and J ends were trimmed by 0 bases and 1 base, with 7 bases remaining between them. CDR1 is SGDLS, CDR2 YYNGEE, per germline. This clonotype was obtained from a woman in her fifties or sixties with HIV. The rearrangement joins TRBV9 to TRBJ2-5, with D hard to call. Sequenced here: unsorted PBMCs, sampled 0.3 years after starting antiretroviral therapy. As DNA, the CDR3 is TGTGCCAGCAGCGTAGGGCGGCTCCAAGAGACCCAGTACTTC. Translated, it gives CASSVGRLQETQYF.